One sample yielded the 14 T cell receptor beta chains listed below, sequenced in a study of beta chain features in type 1 diabetes. Expressed TCRB transcripts were sequenced because the entire RNA isolate underwent reverse transcription. Clones were sequenced by immunoSEQ multiplex PCR, and TCRdb holds only the in-frame ones, with some missing. The sample holds some 150,000 clones; approximately 52% are singletons and the top ten take around 0.45%. Sequencing used Tregs from blood. Every receptor here comes from a man in his late teens or twenties in good health.

This chain joins TRBV7-2 and TRBJ2-1, with 7 nucleotides matching TRBD2. There are 15 residues in the CDR3. Per the germline V gene, CDR1 is SGHTA and CDR2 is FQGNSA. V lost 3 bases, J lost 5 bases, and 7 bases stayed unmatched. CDR3 in DNA: TGTGCCAGCAGCTTGGGGCTAGCGGCTAACAATGAGCAGTTCTTC. Encoded protein: CASSLGLAANNEQFF.

The genes are TRBV28 and TRBJ2-7, with TRBD1 identical over 9 bases. V shed 6 bases and J 6 bases; nucleotides not matched to a gene: 15. CDR1 is MDHEN, CDR2 SYDVKM, per germline. This CDR3 contains 16 residues. CDR3 in DNA: TGTGCCAGCAGCCCGAGCGACGGGACAGGGACTGGCGAGCAGTACTTC. Translating gives CASSPSDGTGTGEQYF.

This clone has only a few counts. The chain recombines TRBV7-3 with TRBJ2-3, with 9 bases fitting TRBD2. The V gene's germline CDR1 is SGHTA and CDR2 FQGTGA. The V segment lost 1 base and the J segment 6 bases; nucleotides outside the gene matches: 2. CDR3 length equals 14 residues. This CDR3 reads CASSLRLAGDTQYF. As DNA, the CDR3 is TGTGCCAGCAGCTTAAGGCTAGCGGGGGATACGCAGTATTTT.

This sequence joins TRBV2 and TRBJ1-1, with a possible D match to TRBD1 (5 bases). The germline V gene encodes CDR1 SNHLY and CDR2 FYNNEI. V lost 1 base to trimming and J lost 6 bases, with 15 bases between them. The CDR3 totals 15 residues. This CDR3 reads CASSEGGGSGAEAFF. For the CDR3, the DNA is TGTGCCAGCAGTGAAGGCGGAGGTTCGGGGGCTGAAGCTTTCTTT.

This clone was observed a few times. The V gene is TRBV5-1, the J gene TRBJ1-2; D gene uncertain. Germline CDR1 reads SGHRS; CDR2 reads YFSETQ. CDR3 length: 14 amino acids. The V end was cut by 0 bases, the J end by 2 bases, with 8 bases between. For the CDR3, the DNA is TGCGCCAGCAGCTTGGCCGGCAGGAACTATGGCTACACCTTC. Residues: CASSLAGRNYGYTF.

The chain recombines TRBV5-4 with TRBJ2-1; D perhaps matches TRBD1 (6 bases). The V end was cut by 2 bases, the J end by 6 bases, with 15 bases between. The CDR3 has 15 residues. Germline V CDR1 and CDR2: SGHNT, YYREEE (reference sequence). Here the CDR3 reads CASSFGQGYPNEQFF. The CDR3 region has the DNA TGTGCCAGCAGCTTTGGGCAGGGGTACCCCAATGAGCAGTTCTTC.

The chain uses TRBV4-3 and TRBJ2-3; TRBD2 matches at 8 bases. V trimming: 1 base; J trimming: 3 bases; junction bases outside the gene matches: 3. Germline V gene sequence: CDR1 LGHNA, CDR2 YSLEER. This CDR3 contains 15 residues. The CDR3 sequence: CASSQGLAGTDTQYF. CDR3 DNA: TGCGCCAGCAGCCAAGGTCTAGCGGGTACAGATACGCAGTATTTT.

In regard to this clone: The same CDR3 is also encoded by other DNA sequences in this sample. The chain has TRBV28 and TRBJ1-2, with D unresolved. Germline assignment: CDR1 MDHEN and CDR2 SYDVKM. This CDR3 has 11 amino acids. V was shortened by 3 bases and J by 8 bases, with 7 bases between the two germline ends. This chain's CDR3 is CASSFRGGYTF. The CDR3, as DNA: TGTGCCAGCAGTTTCCGGGGAGGCTACACCTTC.

V and J are TRBV4-2 and TRBJ1-4, with D possibly matching TRBD1 (6 bases). With 4 bases removed from V and 2 bases from J, the gap between germline ends came to 11 bases. This CDR3 has 15 residues. Germline CDR1 LGHNA, CDR2 YNFKEQ. Written as DNA, the CDR3 is TGTGCCAGCAGCCCATGGGGGGGCACTAATGAAAAACTGTTTTTT. Protein product: CASSPWGGTNEKLFF.

The chain has TRBV7-3 and TRBJ1-1; 9 bases match TRBD1. The CDR3 is 15 amino acids. Germline V gene sequence: CDR1 SGHTA, CDR2 FQGTGA. V dropped 5 bases and J dropped 1; count of bases not matched to a gene: 5. Here the CDR3 DNA reads TGTGCCAGCAGCATACCGACAGGGGGGAACACTGAAGCTTTCTTT. Translating gives CASSIPTGGNTEAFF.

This clone occurred a few times. The rearrangement uses TRBV27 and TRBJ1-4; D is unresolved. The CDR3 length is 14 residues. V lost 5 bases and J 0 bases, leaving 7 bases between the germline ends. Germline lookup yields CDR1 MNHEY and CDR2 SMNVEV (reference sequence). CDR3: CASSPIATNEKLFF. CDR3 nucleotide sequence: TGTGCCAGCAGTCCGATAGCAACTAATGAAAAACTGTTTTTT.

CDR3 DNA: TGTGCCAGCAGACCCATTACAGGGGTTGCCGAGCAGTACTTC. It yields the protein CASRPITGVAEQYF. V usage is TRBV28 and J usage is TRBJ2-7; 7 bases are shared with TRBD1. The length of the CDR3 is 14 residues. Germline CDR1 MDHEN, CDR2 SYDVKM. V was clipped by 6 bases and J by 6 bases; unmatched bases: 11.

The CDR3 bases are TGTGCCAGCAGCAAATCAGCGGGGGGGGGAGCAGATACGCAGTATTTT. Its translation: CASSKSAGGGADTQYF. The chain carries TRBV9 and TRBJ2-3; 10 bases map to TRBD2. CDR1 and CDR2 (germline): SGDLS, YYNGEE. This CDR3 is built from 16 residues. The ends lost 4 bases at V and 4 bases at J; junction bases unmatched: 9. The complete variable domain, with remaining parts taken from reference TRBV9 and TRBJ2-3, reads DSGVTQTPKHLITATGQRVTLRCSPRSGDLSVYWYQQSLDQGLQFLIQYYNGEERAKGNILERFSAQQFPDLHSELNLSSLELGDSALYFCASSKSAGGGADTQYFGPGTRLTVL.

J is TRBJ2-2 and V is TRBV14; D might be TRBD2 (5 bases). The CDR3 extends over 13 amino acids. V dropped 0 bases and J dropped 7 bases, with 6 bases sitting between them. Germline-derived CDR1 and CDR2 are SGHDN and FVKESK. The CDR3 loop is CASSQELGGELFF. Written as DNA, the CDR3 is TGTGCCAGCAGCCAAGAACTAGGCGGGGAGCTGTTTTTT. The full variable domain, in which reference TRBV14 and TRBJ2-2 provide the parts outside the CDR3, is EAGVTQFPSHSVIEKGQTVTLRCDPISGHDNLYWYRRVMGKEIKFLLHFVKESKQDESGMPNNRFLAERTGGTYSTLKVQPAELEDSGVYFCASSQELGGELFFGEGSRLTVL.